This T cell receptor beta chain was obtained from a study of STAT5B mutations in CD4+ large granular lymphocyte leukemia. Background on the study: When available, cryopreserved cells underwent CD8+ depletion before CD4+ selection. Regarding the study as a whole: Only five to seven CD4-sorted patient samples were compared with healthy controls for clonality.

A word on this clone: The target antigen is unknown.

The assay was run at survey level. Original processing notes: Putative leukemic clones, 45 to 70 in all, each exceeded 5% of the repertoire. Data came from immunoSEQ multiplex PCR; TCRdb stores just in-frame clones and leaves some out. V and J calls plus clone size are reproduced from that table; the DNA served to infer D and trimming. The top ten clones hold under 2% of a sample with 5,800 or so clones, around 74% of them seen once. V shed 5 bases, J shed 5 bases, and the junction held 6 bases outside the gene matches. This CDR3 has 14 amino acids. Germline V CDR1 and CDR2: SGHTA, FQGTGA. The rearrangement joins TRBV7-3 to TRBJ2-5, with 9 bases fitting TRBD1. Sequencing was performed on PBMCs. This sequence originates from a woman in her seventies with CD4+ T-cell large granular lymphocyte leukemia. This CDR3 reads CASSRTGGRETQYF. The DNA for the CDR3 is TGTGCCAGCAGCAGAACAGGGGGCAGGGAGACCCAGTACTTC.